Below are 8 T cell receptor beta chains sequenced from a single sample in a study of shared clonotypes between healthy human individuals. Clones were sequenced by immunoSEQ multiplex PCR, and TCRdb holds only the in-frame ones, with some missing. The sample has over a million clones, roughly 75% seen once. The source material was memory CD4+ T cells sorted from blood. Documented subset: CD45RA-negative fraction. Receptor source: a man aged 18 to 30 in good health.

J is TRBJ2-7 and V is TRBV2; 7 nucleotides line up with TRBD2. CDR1 SNHLY and CDR2 FYNNEI come from the germline V gene. The junction had 22 bases not matched to a gene; V was cut back by 6 bases and J by 2 bases. This CDR3 spans 19 amino acids. CDR3 protein: CASRKVWLAAPLGTYEQYF. DNA for the CDR3: TGTGCCAGCAGGAAGGTATGGCTAGCGGCCCCTTTGGGCACCTACGAGCAGTACTTC.

The CDR3 sequence: CASSPGQGSFQPQHF. As DNA, the CDR3 is TGTGCCAGCAGTCCCGGACAGGGGTCCTTTCAGCCCCAGCATTTT. The V gene is TRBV28, the J gene TRBJ1-5, with 9 bases aligning to TRBD1. The J segment lost 6 bases and the V segment lost 5 bases, leaving 8 bases of the junction unmatched. The CDR3 extends over 15 amino acids. Germline CDR1 is MDHEN and CDR2 is SYDVKM.

V gene TRBV18 combines with J gene TRBJ1-1, with 7 bases fitting TRBD1. CDR1 is KGHSH and CDR2 is LQKENI in the germline V gene. Losses at the gene ends were 4 bases for V and 0 bases for J; bases not matched to a gene: 5. The CDR3 is made up of 15 amino acids. CDR3: CASSLGQAMNTEAFF. CDR3 DNA sequence: TGTGCCAGCTCACTCGGACAGGCTATGAACACTGAAGCTTTCTTT.

This clone occurred many times. V is TRBV7-2 and J is TRBJ2-7, with TRBD2 as a possible D gene (5 bases). V lost 0 bases to trimming and J lost 2 bases, with 11 bases between them. Germline CDR1 SGHTA, CDR2 FQGNSA. The CDR3 sequence is 15 residues long. As DNA, the CDR3 is TGTGCCAGCAGCTTAGCGGGTTCGACTACCTACGAGCAGTACTTC. Translated: CASSLAGSTTYEQYF.

This clone has only one observation. This CDR3 is also generated by other DNA sequences in the sample. The V call is TRBV7-2, the J call TRBJ2-5; D remains ambiguous. Trimming pared 3 bases from V and 1 base from J, leaving 6 bases between. In germline, CDR1 is SGHTA, CDR2 FQGNSA. This CDR3 is built from 13 residues. The CDR3 reads CASSLAFQETQYF. The DNA of the CDR3 is TGTGCCAGCAGCTTGGCCTTCCAAGAGACCCAGTACTTC.

The chain joins TRBV11-2 to TRBJ1-1; maybe TRBD1 (5 bases). The CDR3 totals 13 residues. Trimming pared 5 bases from V and 11 bases from J, leaving 18 bases between. Per the germline V gene, CDR1 is SGHAT and CDR2 is FQNNGV. Here the CDR3 reads CASSPHIQGGAFF. The CDR3 DNA reads TGTGCCAGCAGCCCACATATCCAGGGAGGTGCTTTCTTT. Based on the CDR3 plus reference TRBV11-2 and TRBJ1-1, the full variable domain is EAGVAQSPRYKIIEKRQSVAFWCNPISGHATLYWYQQILGQGPKLLIQFQNNGVVDDSQLPKDRFSAERLKGVDSTLKIQPAKLEDSAVYLCASSPHIQGGAFFGQGTRLTVV.

V and J are TRBV20-1 and TRBJ1-1; D remains unclear. The CDR3 loop spans 11 amino acids. CDR1 DFQATT and CDR2 SNEGSKA come from the germline V gene (reference sequence). Between the trimmed V and J ends, which lost 6 bases and 1 base, there was a span of 6 bases. The CDR3, as DNA: TGCAGTGCCCAGCAGAACACTGAAGCTTTCTTT. Translation: CSAQQNTEAFF.

On this clone: Other DNA sequences within the sample encode an identical CDR3. The V gene is TRBV5-4, the J gene TRBJ2-7; 8 bases agree with TRBD1. Germline lookup yields CDR1 SGHNT and CDR2 YYREEE (reference sequence). V shed 5 bases and J 0 bases; nucleotides not matched to a gene: 7. This CDR3 spans 15 amino acids. Written as DNA, the CDR3 is TGTGCCAGCAGTTCTACAGGGGGTAGCTCCTACGAGCAGTACTTC. It translates to CASSSTGGSSYEQYF. The full variable domain, with the rest looked up from reference TRBV5-4 and TRBJ2-7, is ETGVTQSPTHLIKTRGQQVTLRCSSQSGHNTVSWYQQALGQGPQFIFQYYREEENGRGNFPPRFSGLQFPNYSSELNVNALELDDSALYLCASSSTGGSSYEQYFGPGTRLTVT.